The next 2 T cell receptor beta chains were all read from a single sample in a study of cytomegalovirus exposure and HLA in healthy donors (dated by TCRdb to the late 2010s). Library preparation employed the immunoSEQ multiplex PCR assay. The multiplex PCR relied on a mix of 60 forward primers for TCR Vbeta segments and 13 reverse primers for TCR Jbeta segments. Imported from immuneACCESS, the table was reduced by TCRdb to in-frame sequences with V and J called. These copies leave out some clones; in studies compared against another copy, an unresolved V gene accounts for under half, and the cause of the remainder is not known. This sample is represented by approximately 180,000 clones; about 80% of them were singletons. In total, the top ten clones hold approximately 2% of the sample. Sequencing was performed on PBMCs. Receptor source: a woman aged 30 to 39 in good health and CMV-seronegative.

The table lists this clone with a count of one. The rearrangement uses TRBV28 and TRBJ1-1; D perhaps matches TRBD1 (6 bases). Trimming removed 2 bases at V and 3 bases at J, with 10 bases between. The germline V gene encodes CDR1 MDHEN and CDR2 SYDVKM. The CDR3 runs to 14 residues. The DNA for the CDR3 is TGTGCCAGCAGTTTAATGGGGGCAGACACTGAAGCTTTCTTT. Translation gives CASSLMGADTEAFF.

J is TRBJ2-1 and V is TRBV6-6, with 13 bases identical to TRBD2. CDR3 length: 16 residues. Per the germline V gene, CDR1 is MNHNY and CDR2 is SVGAGI (reference sequence). The V gene end was trimmed by 7 bases and the J gene end by 6 bases; junction bases not matched to a gene: 9. The CDR3 is CASITLAGGAINEQFF. As DNA, the CDR3 is TGTGCCAGCATCACACTAGCGGGAGGGGCGATCAATGAGCAGTTCTTC.